Here is one T cell receptor (beta chain) with its context. Its target antigen remains unknown. Per-base quality was not reported, and no clone a single base away is much larger than it. TCRbeta CDR3 regions were amplified from genomic DNA by means of the immunoSEQ Assay, a bias-controlled multiplex PCR. On the authors' methods: The number of nucleated cells in each sample was estimated from the amplification of reference gene primers within the assay. To quantify the absolute abundance of each unique TCRbeta CDR3 rearrangement, sequence reads were collapsed and filtered. Productive Simpson clonality was computed per sample as the square root of Simpson's diversity index over productive rearrangements. Held by TCRdb, this immuneACCESS table contains in-frame sequences only and omits some clones. Under half of the omission traces to an unresolved V gene where checked; the cause of the rest is unknown. The V and J calls and clone size were taken over from that table, and D and trimming were inferred from the DNA. The sample has about 480,000 clones on record, 85% to 90% of them singletons. The ten top clones hold roughly 8.3% of the sample.

In Seattle, one collaborating source enrolled patients while the infection was active and tracked those patients longitudinally over the course of disease. Each collaborating institution followed its own protocols to collect whole blood in K2EDTA tubes. For TCRbeta analysis, collaborators shipped samples in one of three forms: frozen whole blood, isolated PBMCs, or DNA extracted from either of those sample types. This sample is part of a study of blood T cell repertoires in COVID-19 (dated by TCRdb to the early 2020s). Regarding the complete study: Collaborator samples came from the United States, Italy and Spain and covered acute and convalescent phases of COVID-19. HLA class I and class II types, where available, came from metadata supplied by the sample provider rather than from assay-based typing. The dataset comprised deeply sampled blood TCRbeta repertoires from subjects exposed to, actively infected with, or recovered from COVID-19. The material from the prospective study consisted of cDNA or gDNA derived from T cells, B-cell-depleted T cells, or PBMCs. The samples were drawn from two sources: the first 160 participants of the ongoing ImmuneRACE study, and 1,200 or so subjects contributed by 6 global collaborators. The repertoires were released in a freely available public database intended as a resource for research on the immune response to SARS-CoV-2. The sample metadata nearly always contained a de-identified subject ID, COVID-19 status, age in years and sex. Results the study describes overall, beyond this receptor: The quantity of clinical and demographic metadata differed by source and by participant and was supplied without curation.

There are 15 amino acids in the CDR3, from cysteine to phenylalanine inclusive. Left in the record is the CDR3 DNA by itself, 45 bases read in frame from the first base. The CDR1 and CDR2 encoded by the germline V gene are MNHEY and SVGAGI. Trimming costs V 10 bases and J 4 bases, and their ends lie 20 bases apart. This TCR was recovered from a woman between 45 and 65 years old with COVID-19, enrolled during active disease. The chain is assembled from TRBV6-5 and TRBJ2-1; the D gene is perhaps TRBD1, on 6 matching bases. Sequencing was performed on peripheral blood. The nucleotide sequence is given as TGTGCCACGACATGGGGGTGGACAGTATACAATGAGCAGTTCTTC. This sequence encodes CATTWGWTVYNEQFF.